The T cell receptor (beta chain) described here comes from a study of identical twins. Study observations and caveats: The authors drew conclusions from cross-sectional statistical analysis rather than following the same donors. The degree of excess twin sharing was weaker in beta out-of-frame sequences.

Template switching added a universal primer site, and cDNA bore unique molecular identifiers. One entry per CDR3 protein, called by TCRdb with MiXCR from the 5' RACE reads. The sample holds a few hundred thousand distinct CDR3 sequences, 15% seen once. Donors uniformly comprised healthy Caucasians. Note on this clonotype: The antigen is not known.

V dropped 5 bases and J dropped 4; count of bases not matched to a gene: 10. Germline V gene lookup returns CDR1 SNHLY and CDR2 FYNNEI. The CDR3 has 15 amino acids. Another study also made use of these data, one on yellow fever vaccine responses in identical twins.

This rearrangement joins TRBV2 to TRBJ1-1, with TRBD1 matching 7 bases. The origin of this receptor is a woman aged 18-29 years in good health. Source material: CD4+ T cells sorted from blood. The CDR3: CASSPTGRLFTEAFF. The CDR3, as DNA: TGTGCCAGCAGTCCGACAGGGAGGCTTTTCACTGAAGCTTTCTTT.